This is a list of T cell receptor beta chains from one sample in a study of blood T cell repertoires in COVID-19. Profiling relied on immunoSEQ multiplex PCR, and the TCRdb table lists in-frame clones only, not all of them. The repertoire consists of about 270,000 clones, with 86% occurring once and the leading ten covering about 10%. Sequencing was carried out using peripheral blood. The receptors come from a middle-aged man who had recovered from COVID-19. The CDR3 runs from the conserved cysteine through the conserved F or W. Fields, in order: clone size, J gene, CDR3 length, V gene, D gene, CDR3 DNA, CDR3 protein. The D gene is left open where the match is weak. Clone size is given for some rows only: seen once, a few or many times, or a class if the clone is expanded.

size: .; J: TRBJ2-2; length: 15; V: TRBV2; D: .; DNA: TGTGCCAGCATGACGCGGGATTGGGACACCGGGGAGCTGTTTTTT; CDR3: CASMTRDWDTGELFF
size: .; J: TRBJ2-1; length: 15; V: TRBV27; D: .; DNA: TGTGCCAGCAGTTTATCGCCGGGACTTATCAATGAGCAGTTCTTC; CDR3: CASSLSPGLINEQFF
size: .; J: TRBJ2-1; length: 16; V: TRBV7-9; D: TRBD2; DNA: TGTGCCAGCAGCTTTAGCGGGGGCAATCGCTACAATGAGCAGTTCTTC; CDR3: CASSFSGGNRYNEQFF
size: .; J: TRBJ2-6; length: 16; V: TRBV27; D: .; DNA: TGTGCCAGCAGTTTTAGCCCGCACTCTGGGGCCAACGTCCTGACTTTC; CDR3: CASSFSPHSGANVLTF
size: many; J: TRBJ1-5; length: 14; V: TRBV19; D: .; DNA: TGTGCCAGTAGTATAGCCTCGAGCAATCAGCCCCAGCATTTT; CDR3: CASSIASSNQPQHF
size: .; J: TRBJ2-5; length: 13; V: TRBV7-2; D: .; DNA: TGTGCCAGTCTTGACACCTCTGGGCGGACCCAGTACTTC; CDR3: CASLDTSGRTQYF
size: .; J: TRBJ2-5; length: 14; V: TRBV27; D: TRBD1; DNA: TGTGCCAGCAAGACAGGGGGCCCTCGTAAGACCCAGTACTTC; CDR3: CASKTGGPRKTQYF
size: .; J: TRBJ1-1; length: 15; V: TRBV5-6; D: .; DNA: TGTGCCAGCAGCTTACCGGGACTGGCGGACACTGAAGCTTTCTTT; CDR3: CASSLPGLADTEAFF
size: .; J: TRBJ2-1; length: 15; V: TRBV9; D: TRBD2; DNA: TGTGCCAGCACCAGCGGGACTAGCGGCTACAATGAGCAGTTCTTC; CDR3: CASTSGTSGYNEQFF
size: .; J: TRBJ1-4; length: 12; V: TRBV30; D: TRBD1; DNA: TGTGCCCGGGGGACAGGCCCCGGGAAACTGTTTTTT; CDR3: CARGTGPGKLFF
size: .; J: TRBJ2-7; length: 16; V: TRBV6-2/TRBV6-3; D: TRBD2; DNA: TGTGCCAGCAGTTACCGCTGGGCGGGGGGCTCCTACGAGCAGTACTTC; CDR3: CASSYRWAGGSYEQYF
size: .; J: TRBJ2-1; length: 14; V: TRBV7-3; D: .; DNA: TGTGCCAGCAGCTTAGGAGGCCCGGCCAATGAGCAGTTCTTC; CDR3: CASSLGGPANEQFF
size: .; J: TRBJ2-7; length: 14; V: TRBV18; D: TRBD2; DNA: TGTGCCAGCTCACGGACTAGCGAGACCTACGAGCAGTACTTC; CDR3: CASSRTSETYEQYF
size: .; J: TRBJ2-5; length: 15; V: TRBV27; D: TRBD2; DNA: TGTGCCAGCAGTCGGGGACTAGCGGGAGGGGAGACCCAGTACTTC; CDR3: CASSRGLAGGETQYF
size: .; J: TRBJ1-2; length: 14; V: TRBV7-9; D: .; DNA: TGTGCCAGCACCCCTCGGGAGGGTAACTATGGCTACACCTTC; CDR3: CASTPREGNYGYTF
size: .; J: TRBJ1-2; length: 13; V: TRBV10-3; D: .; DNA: TGTGCCATCAGCTCACAGGGTAACTATGGCTACACCTTC; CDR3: CAISSQGNYGYTF
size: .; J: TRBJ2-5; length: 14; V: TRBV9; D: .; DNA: TGTGCCAGCAGCGTAGCGGCGGAAGGGGGGACCCAGTACTTC; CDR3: CASSVAAEGGTQYF
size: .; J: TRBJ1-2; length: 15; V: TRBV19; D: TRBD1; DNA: TGTGCCAGTAGTACGACAGGGATTGGAGGGCGCGGCTACACCTTC; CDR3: CASSTTGIGGRGYTF
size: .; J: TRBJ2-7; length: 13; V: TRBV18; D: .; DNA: TGTGCCAGCTCACCAAGGCCTTTCGGGGAGCAGTACTTC; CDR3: CASSPRPFGEQYF
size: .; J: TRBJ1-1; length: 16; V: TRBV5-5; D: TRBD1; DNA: TGTGCCAGCAGCTTCCAGGGACAGGTGAGAGGAACTGAAGCTTTCTTT; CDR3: CASSFQGQVRGTEAFF
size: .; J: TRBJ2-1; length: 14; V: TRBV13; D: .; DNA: TGTGCCAGCAGCTTCGGCGTGCCCGGGAATGAGCAGTTCTTC; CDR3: CASSFGVPGNEQFF
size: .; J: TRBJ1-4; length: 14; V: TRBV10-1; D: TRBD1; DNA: TGCGCCAGCAGCGAGAATCGACAGGGTGAAAAACTGTTTTTT; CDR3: CASSENRQGEKLFF
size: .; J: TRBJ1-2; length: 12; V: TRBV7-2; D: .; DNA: TGTGCCAGCAGCCCGCGGACTACTGGCTACACCTTC; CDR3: CASSPRTTGYTF
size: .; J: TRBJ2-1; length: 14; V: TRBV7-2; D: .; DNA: TGTGCCAGCAGCTCTAGTGTTTCTAAGAATGAGCAGTTCTTC; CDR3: CASSSSVSKNEQFF
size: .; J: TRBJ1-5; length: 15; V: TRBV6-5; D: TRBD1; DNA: TGTGCCAGCAGAGGCGGACAGGGAGCTAGATGGGCCCAGCATTTT; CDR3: CASRGGQGARWAQHF
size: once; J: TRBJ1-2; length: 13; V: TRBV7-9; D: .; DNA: TGTGCCAGCAGCTTAGATGGGGGAGGTGGCTACACCTTC; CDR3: CASSLDGGGGYTF
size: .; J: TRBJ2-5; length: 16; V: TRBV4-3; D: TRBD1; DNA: TGCGCCAGCAGCCAAGATTGGCAGGGGGCGCGAGAGACCCAGTACTTC; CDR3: CASSQDWQGARETQYF
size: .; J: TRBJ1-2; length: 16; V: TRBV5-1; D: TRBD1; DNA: TGCGCCAGCAGTCCCGAGATTGGGACAGGCCACTATGGCTACACCTTC; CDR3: CASSPEIGTGHYGYTF
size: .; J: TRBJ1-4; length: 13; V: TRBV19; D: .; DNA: TGTGCCGTATGGTCCGGGACTAATGAAAAACTGTTTTTT; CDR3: CAVWSGTNEKLFF
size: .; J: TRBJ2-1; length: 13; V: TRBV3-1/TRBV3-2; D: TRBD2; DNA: TGTGCCAGCAGCCCGACTAGCCTCAATGAGCAGTTCTTC; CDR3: CASSPTSLNEQFF
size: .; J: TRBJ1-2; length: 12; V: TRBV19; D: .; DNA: TGTGCCAGTGGGACCAGGGGCAATGGCTACACCTTC; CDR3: CASGTRGNGYTF
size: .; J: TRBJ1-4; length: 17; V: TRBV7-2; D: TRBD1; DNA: TGTGCCAGCAGCTTATGGGAGACGGGACAGGTTAATGAAAAACTGTTTTTT; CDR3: CASSLWETGQVNEKLFF
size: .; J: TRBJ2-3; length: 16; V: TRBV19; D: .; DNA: TGTGCCAGTAGTATAAGGGGAAGGGGCCCTCGGGATACGCAGTATTTT; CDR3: CASSIRGRGPRDTQYF
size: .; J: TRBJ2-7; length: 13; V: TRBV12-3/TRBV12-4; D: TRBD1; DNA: TGTGCCAGCAGCTGGACAGGGACCTACGAGCAGTACTTC; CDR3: CASSWTGTYEQYF
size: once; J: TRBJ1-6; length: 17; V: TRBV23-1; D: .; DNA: TGCGCCAGCAGTCAAGGTCGAAGGGGTAGGGTTAATTCACCCCTCCACTTT; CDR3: CASSQGRRGRVNSPLHF
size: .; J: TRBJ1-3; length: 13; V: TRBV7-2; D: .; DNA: TGTGCCAGCAGCCCCCCTTGGCGGCACACCATATATTTT; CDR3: CASSPPWRHTIYF
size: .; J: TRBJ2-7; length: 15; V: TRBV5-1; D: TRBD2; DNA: TGCGCCAGCAGCTCCGGACTAGCGGGCTCCTACGAGCAGTACTTC; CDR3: CASSSGLAGSYEQYF
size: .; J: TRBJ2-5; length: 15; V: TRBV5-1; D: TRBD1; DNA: TGCGCCAGCAAGGAACAGGGGGCAGTGAGGGAGACCCAGTACTTC; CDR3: CASKEQGAVRETQYF
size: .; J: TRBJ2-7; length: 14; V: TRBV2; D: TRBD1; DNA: TGTGCCAGCAGGGGACAGGCCAGCTCCTACGAGCAGTACTTC; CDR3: CASRGQASSYEQYF
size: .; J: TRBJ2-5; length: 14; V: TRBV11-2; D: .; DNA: TGTGCCAGCAGCTTCGGTCGCCTACATGGAGCCCAGTACTTC; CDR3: CASSFGRLHGAQYF
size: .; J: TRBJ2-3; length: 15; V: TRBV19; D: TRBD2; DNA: TGTGCCAGTAGCGGGACTAGCGGGAGCCGGGATACGCAGTATTTT; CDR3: CASSGTSGSRDTQYF
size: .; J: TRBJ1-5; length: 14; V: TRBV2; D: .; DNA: TGTGCCAGCAGTGAGGGGGGGTGGAATCAGCCCCAGCATTTT; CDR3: CASSEGGWNQPQHF
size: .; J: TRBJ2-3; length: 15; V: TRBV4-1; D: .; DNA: TGCGCCAGCCAGGACGGGGAGTTGAGCACAGATACGCAGTATTTT; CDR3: CASQDGELSTDTQYF
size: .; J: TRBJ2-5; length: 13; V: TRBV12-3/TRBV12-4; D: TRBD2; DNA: TGTGCCAGCAGTTTTGATCCTAGCGGGAAGGAATACTTC; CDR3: CASSFDPSGKEYF
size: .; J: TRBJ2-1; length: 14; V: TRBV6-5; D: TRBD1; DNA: TGTGCCAGCAATTTGGGACAGGGGTACAATGAGCAGTTCTTC; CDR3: CASNLGQGYNEQFF
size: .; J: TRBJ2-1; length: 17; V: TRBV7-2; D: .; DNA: TGTGCCAGCAGCTTAGTTCCGGGTAGTCTCCCCTTAAATGAGCAGTTCTTC; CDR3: CASSLVPGSLPLNEQFF
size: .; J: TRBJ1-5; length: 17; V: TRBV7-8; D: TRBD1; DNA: TGTGCCAGCAGCTCGTACCGGGGACAGGGGGCTCGTCAGCCCCAGCATTTT; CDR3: CASSSYRGQGARQPQHF
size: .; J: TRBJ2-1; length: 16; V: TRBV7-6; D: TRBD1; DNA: TGTGCCAGCAGCTTAGGTGGACAGGGAGGAAAGAATGAGCAGTTCTTC; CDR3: CASSLGGQGGKNEQFF
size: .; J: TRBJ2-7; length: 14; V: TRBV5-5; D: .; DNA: TGTGCCAGCAGCTCGGCGACAGCATCCTACGAGCAGTACTTC; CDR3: CASSSATASYEQYF
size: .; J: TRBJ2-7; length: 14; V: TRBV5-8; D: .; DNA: TGTGCCAGCAGCTTGGGCGGGCGGACCTACGAGCAGTACTTC; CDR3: CASSLGGRTYEQYF
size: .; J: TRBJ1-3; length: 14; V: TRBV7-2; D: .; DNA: TGTGCCAGCAGGCCCGGGAACTCTGGAAACACCATATATTTT; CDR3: CASRPGNSGNTIYF
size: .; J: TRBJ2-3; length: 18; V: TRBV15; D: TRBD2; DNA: TGTGCCACCAGCAGATCCGGGACTAGCGGGAGATTCGCAGATACGCAGTATTTT; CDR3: CATSRSGTSGRFADTQYF
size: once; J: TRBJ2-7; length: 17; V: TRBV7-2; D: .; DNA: TGTGCCAGCAGCCCCCCCTCCCCTTTGCGGGCCGGGGGAGAGCAGTACTTC; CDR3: CASSPPSPLRAGGEQYF
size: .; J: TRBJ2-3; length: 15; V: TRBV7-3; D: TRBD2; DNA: TGTGCCAGCAGCTTAAGAGCGGGACGCACAGATACGCAGTATTTT; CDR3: CASSLRAGRTDTQYF
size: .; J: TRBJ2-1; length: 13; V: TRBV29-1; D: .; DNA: TGCAGCGTTTGGCTTCCCGGGCAGGGTGAGCAGTTCTTC; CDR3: CSVWLPGQGEQFF
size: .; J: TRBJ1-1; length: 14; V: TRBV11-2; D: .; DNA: TGTGCCAGCAGCTTTCCCGGACAGAACACTGAAGCTTTCTTT; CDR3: CASSFPGQNTEAFF
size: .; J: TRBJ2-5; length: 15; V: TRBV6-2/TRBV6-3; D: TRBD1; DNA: TGTGCCAGCAGTTCCACGGACAGGAGTCAAGAGACCCAGTACTTC; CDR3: CASSSTDRSQETQYF
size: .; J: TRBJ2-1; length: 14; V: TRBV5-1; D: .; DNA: TGCGCCAGCACCGTCGAGGCCCTATACAATGAGCAGTTCTTC; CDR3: CASTVEALYNEQFF
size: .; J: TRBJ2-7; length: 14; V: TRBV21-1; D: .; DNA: TGTGCCAGCAGCAAAGACCGGGAGCGGTACGAGCAGTACTTC; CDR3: CASSKDRERYEQYF